This T cell receptor beta chain was sequenced in a study of shared clonotypes between healthy human individuals. Method: immunoSEQ multiplex PCR; TCRdb's copy keeps in-frame clones and lacks some. The sample lists about 2.3 million clones, 85% to 95% occurring once. The authors divided CD4+ cells into CD45RA+ naive and CD45RA-negative memory subsets. In germline, CDR1 is SGHTA, CDR2 FQGNSA. The CDR3 is made up of 13 amino acids. The V end lost 5 bases, the J end lost 4 bases, and 11 bases lay between the germline ends. The sample taken for sequencing was naive CD4+ T cells from PBMCs. The subset is: CD45RA+ positively selected. The chain carries TRBV7-2 and TRBJ1-2; D unresolved. The receptor was derived from a man younger than 35 in good health. Some clones in this sample may be carry-over from other donors' samples. In DNA form, the CDR3 reads TGTGCCAGCAGCCACAAGAGGTTCTATGGCTACACCTTC. It codes for CASSHKRFYGYTF.